A selection of T cell receptor beta chains follows, all from one sample in a study of blood T cell repertoires in COVID-19. Profiling relied on immunoSEQ multiplex PCR, and the TCRdb table lists in-frame clones only, not all of them. This sample has approximately 90,000 clones; approximately 86% occur once, and the top ten carry approximately 7.2%. The sample comprised peripheral blood. These receptor sequences come from a man aged 60-69 years with acute or convalescent COVID-19. The CDR3 runs from the conserved cysteine through the conserved F or W. D genes are given only for firm matches. Rows give clone size only sometimes, using once, few, many, or a class for an expanded clone.

D | J | size | V | CDR3 | DNA
TRBD1 | TRBJ1-2 | . | TRBV19 | CASRDRGSEGYTF | TGTGCCAGTCGGGACAGGGGCAGTGAGGGCTACACCTTC
TRBD2 | TRBJ2-1 | . | TRBV5-1 | CASSLAPGGTGNEQFF | TGCGCCAGCAGCTTGGCCCCGGGAGGGACGGGCAATGAGCAGTTCTTC
TRBD2 | TRBJ2-7 | . | TRBV6-1 | CASSGTLSGRVYEQYF | TGTGCCAGCAGTGGAACACTAAGCGGGAGAGTCTACGAGCAGTACTTC
. | TRBJ2-7 | . | TRBV12-5 | CASGPHYEQYF | TGTGCTAGTGGTCCACACTACGAGCAGTACTTC
TRBD1 | TRBJ2-1 | . | TRBV7-6 | CASSLGGGQGARDEQFF | TGTGCCAGCAGCTTAGGAGGGGGACAGGGGGCACGGGATGAGCAGTTCTTC
TRBD2 | TRBJ2-7 | . | TRBV3-1/TRBV3-2 | CASSPGLAGGTYEQYF | TGTGCCAGCAGCCCCGGTCTAGCGGGGGGAACCTACGAGCAGTACTTC
. | TRBJ1-4 | . | TRBV7-2 | CASSLAQGRINEKLFF | TGTGCCAGCAGCTTAGCACAGGGACGGATTAATGAAAAACTGTTTTTT
TRBD2 | TRBJ2-7 | . | TRBV5-1 | CASSLVLSSGAYEQYF | TGCGCCAGCAGCTTGGTTTTATCTAGCGGGGCCTACGAGCAGTACTTC
. | TRBJ1-4 | once | TRBV5-1 | CASSREAQGSTLRKLFF | TGCGCCAGCAGCCGTGAGGCCCAGGGTTCGACGTTGAGGAAACTGTTTTTT
TRBD1 | TRBJ1-3 | . | TRBV19 | CASSINPTGQGFGNTIYF | TGTGCCAGTAGTATTAACCCCACCGGACAGGGGTTTGGAAACACCATATATTTT
. | TRBJ1-2 | . | TRBV6-6 | CASSYGNYGYTF | TGTGCCAGCAGTTACGGCAACTATGGCTACACCTTC
. | TRBJ1-5 | . | TRBV29-1 | CSVSQGIRQPQHF | TGCAGCGTTTCCCAGGGTATCAGGCAGCCCCAGCATTTT
. | TRBJ1-4 | . | TRBV5-6 | CASSRRGPRNEKLFF | TGTGCCAGCAGCCGACGCGGGCCTCGTAATGAAAAACTGTTTTTT
. | TRBJ1-2 | . | TRBV13 | CASSVQVNYGYTF | TGTGCCAGCAGCGTACAGGTTAACTATGGCTACACCTTC
. | TRBJ2-5 | . | TRBV12-3/TRBV12-4 | CASSFPGTETQYF | TGTGCCAGCAGTTTTCCGGGTACAGAGACCCAGTACTTC
TRBD2 | TRBJ2-3 | once | TRBV3-1/TRBV3-2 | CASSHWTSGATDTQYF | TGTGCCAGCAGCCACTGGACTAGCGGGGCCACAGATACGCAGTATTTT
. | TRBJ1-2 | . | TRBV4-2 | CASSQRVAQGSGYTF | TGTGCCAGCAGCCAAAGAGTAGCACAGGGTAGCGGCTACACCTTC
. | TRBJ1-1 | . | TRBV6-4 | CASNSGDTSGGTEAFF | TGTGCCAGCAATTCGGGGGATACTTCGGGCGGCACTGAAGCTTTCTTT
. | TRBJ2-7 | few | TRBV6-1 | CASSDRVSYEQYF | TGTGCCAGCAGTGACAGGGTTTCCTACGAGCAGTACTTC
. | TRBJ1-5 | . | TRBV2 | CASSERGQINQPQHF | TGTGCCAGCAGTGAAAGGGGCCAGATCAATCAGCCCCAGCATTTT
TRBD1 | TRBJ2-2 | . | TRBV5-4 | CASSLVGQGDTGELFF | TGTGCCAGCAGCTTGGTAGGACAGGGCGACACCGGGGAGCTGTTTTTT
TRBD2 | TRBJ2-4 | . | TRBV6-2/TRBV6-3 | CASSAGTSGDLAKNIQYF | TGTGCCAGCAGTGCCGGGACTAGCGGAGATCTAGCCAAAAACATTCAGTACTTC
TRBD2 | TRBJ2-7 | . | TRBV11-3 | CASSLRSGGAYEQYF | TGTGCCAGCAGCTTGAGATCGGGGGGGGCCTACGAGCAGTACTTC
TRBD2 | TRBJ2-7 | . | TRBV5-1 | CASSLWEGVAGFSYEQYF | TGCGCCAGCAGCTTGTGGGAAGGGGTAGCGGGCTTCTCCTACGAGCAGTACTTC
TRBD1 | TRBJ2-2 | . | TRBV6-4 | CASRPRQGHTGELFF | TGTGCCAGCAGACCGCGACAGGGTCACACCGGGGAGCTGTTTTTT
. | TRBJ1-1 | . | TRBV19 | CASSLRGYTEAFF | TGTGCCAGTAGCCTACGGGGGTACACTGAAGCTTTCTTT
TRBD1 | TRBJ1-1 | . | TRBV13 | CASSLSPRTGHTEAFF | TGTGCCAGCAGCCTATCCCCCCGGACAGGCCACACTGAAGCTTTCTTT
. | TRBJ2-5 | once | TRBV27 | CASSLTWAEETQYF | TGTGCCAGCAGTTTAACGTGGGCCGAGGAGACCCAGTACTTC
. | TRBJ2-1 | . | TRBV30 | CAWSPTPFAASSYNEQFF | TGTGCCTGGAGTCCCACCCCATTCGCGGCAAGCTCCTACAATGAGCAGTTCTTC
TRBD2 | TRBJ2-5 | . | TRBV3-1/TRBV3-2 | CASRRGLKETQYF | TGTGCCAGCAGGCGGGGACTAAAAGAGACCCAGTACTTC
. | TRBJ2-7 | few | TRBV13 | CASSLTSQKQYF | TGTGCCAGCAGCCTCACTAGCCAAAAGCAGTACTTC
TRBD2 | TRBJ2-3 | . | TRBV27 | CASRSRLAGGPRTDTQYF | TGTGCCAGCAGATCTCGACTAGCGGGAGGGCCCCGCACAGATACGCAGTATTTT
. | TRBJ2-7 | . | TRBV27 | CASSFKGVGVNEQYF | TGTGCCAGCAGTTTTAAGGGGGTCGGGGTTAACGAGCAGTACTTC